These 23 T cell receptor beta chains were sequenced from one sample in a study of control samples from healthy donors and cancer patients. Libraries were prepared by immunoSEQ multiplex PCR; TCRdb keeps only in-frame clonotypes and omits some of them. Of around 230,000 clones in the sample, roughly 94% are singletons; the top ten hold 1.5%. The sample was blood. The receptors here all came from a man in his fifties in good health.

V gene TRBV27 combines with J gene TRBJ1-4; 8 bases are shared with TRBD1. J was trimmed by 7 bases and V by 5 bases; bases with no gene match: 18. The CDR3 loop spans 18 amino acids. The germline V gene has CDR1 MNHEY and CDR2 SMNVEV (reference sequence). The CDR3 sequence is CASSPRTGSTVPSEKLFF. CDR3 in DNA: TGTGCCAGCAGTCCTAGGACAGGGTCGACTGTCCCCAGTGAAAAACTGTTTTTT.

The rearrangement uses TRBV6-5 and TRBJ1-3; D remains ambiguous. Germline V gives CDR1 MNHEY, CDR2 SVGAGI. CDR3 length: 14 residues. The V end lost 6 bases, the J end lost 4 bases, and 13 bases lay between the germline ends. In DNA form, the CDR3 reads TGTGCCAGCAGCCCCTTTCTTCAGGGAAACACCATATATTTT. Its translation is CASSPFLQGNTIYF.

The J gene is TRBJ1-1, the V gene TRBV2, with 8 bases matching TRBD1. The CDR3 is 14 amino acids. V lost 7 bases to trimming and J lost 0 bases; unmatched junction nucleotides: 4. CDR1 is SNHLY and CDR2 is FYNNEI in the germline V gene. CDR3: CASNTQGVNTEAFF. CDR3 sequence (DNA): TGTGCCAGCAACACACAGGGGGTGAACACTGAAGCTTTCTTT.

The chain combines TRBV5-6 with TRBJ2-7, with 10 bases matching TRBD1. This CDR3 is 16 amino acids long. The V segment lost 4 bases and the J segment 2 bases; nucleotides outside the gene matches: 9. Germline V gives CDR1 SGHDT, CDR2 YYEEEE. For the CDR3, the DNA is TGTGCCAGCAGCGGGAGAGGGGGACAGGGGACCTACGAGCAGTACTTC. Translating it yields CASSGRGGQGTYEQYF.

This sequence joins TRBV9 and TRBJ1-2, with D unclear. Germline V lookup: CDR1 SGDLS, CDR2 YYNGEE. V was pared by 3 bases and J by 3 bases, with 6 bases between. The CDR3 length is 12 residues. CDR3 residues: CASSAEDYGYTF. CDR3 nucleotide sequence: TGTGCCAGCAGCGCCGAGGACTATGGCTACACCTTC.

The chain is built from TRBV3-1 (or the pseudogene TRBV3-2) and TRBJ1-4; TRBD1 aligns across 8 bases. Germline lookup yields CDR1 LGHDT and CDR2 YNNKEL (reference sequence). The CDR3 runs 15 residues. The junction had 6 bases not matched to a gene; V was cut back by 1 base and J by 8 bases. This CDR3 is CASSQAAGGWEKLFF. CDR3 DNA sequence: TGTGCCAGCAGCCAAGCCGCAGGGGGCTGGGAAAAACTGTTTTTT.

The chain couples TRBV5-4 to TRBJ1-2, with a possible D match to TRBD1 (5 bases). Deletions cut 0 bases from V and 6 bases from J, with 18 bases between. This CDR3 spans 16 amino acids. Germline CDR1 and CDR2: SGHNT and YYREEE (reference sequence). The CDR3 here is CASSLGAGTSSHGYTF. The CDR3 nucleotides are TGTGCCAGCAGCTTGGGGGCAGGGACGAGTTCTCATGGCTACACCTTC.

The V gene is TRBV23-1, the J gene TRBJ1-5, with D hard to call. TRBV23-1 is assigned to the ORF class and has an uncertain function. CDR3 length: 17 residues. Deletions cut 0 bases from V and 1 base from J, with 13 bases between. This chain's CDR3 is CASSQSCRGCSNQPQHF. As DNA, the CDR3 is TGCGCCAGCAGTCAATCTTGTCGTGGGTGCAGCAATCAGCCCCAGCATTTT.

The V and J genes are TRBV2 and TRBJ1-2, with D uncertain. The CDR3 has 13 residues. With 10 bases removed from V and 3 bases from J, the gap between germline ends came to 15 bases. The germline V gene encodes CDR1 SNHLY and CDR2 FYNNEI. DNA of the CDR3: TGTGCCACCTCTTACGACCGCGACTATGGCTACACCTTC. It encodes CATSYDRDYGYTF.

V is TRBV3-1 (or the pseudogene TRBV3-2) and J is TRBJ2-7; D is possibly TRBD2 (7 bases). The CDR3 extends over 17 amino acids. The V gene lost 1 base and the J gene lost 3 bases, with 19 bases spanning the gap. Looked up from germline, CDR1 is LGHDT and CDR2 is YNNKEL (reference sequence). CDR3 in DNA: TGTGCCAGCAGCCAAGGAGCGTTTGGGGGGGGCGGCTACGAGCAGTACGTC. It encodes CASSQGAFGGGGYEQYV.

A word on this clone: Other DNA sequences within the sample encode an identical CDR3. The CDR3 coding sequence is TGTGCCAGCAGCTTAAGACAGGGAGGGGAAGCTTTCTTT. The encoded protein is CASSLRQGGEAFF. This sequence joins TRBV7-9 and TRBJ1-1, with 7 bases lining up with TRBD1. In germline, CDR1 is SEHNR, CDR2 FQNEAQ (reference sequence). The CDR3 is 13 residues long. The ends lost 2 bases at V and 8 bases at J; junction bases unmatched: 5.

The J gene is TRBJ1-2, the V gene TRBV6-5, with a weak D call TRBD1 (6 bases). This CDR3 contains 15 residues. The V end was cut by 6 bases, the J end by 2 bases, with 16 bases between. Looked up from germline, CDR1 is MNHEY and CDR2 is SVGAGI. DNA for the CDR3: TGTGCCAGCAGGGGGCCGGACAGTGGAAACTATGGCTACACCTTC. Its translation is CASRGPDSGNYGYTF.

The V call is TRBV5-4, the J call TRBJ2-5, with D perhaps given as TRBD1 or TRBD2 (5 bases each). Germline CDR1 reads SGHNT; CDR2 reads YYREEE (reference sequence). The CDR3 length is 15 residues. The germline V and J ends were trimmed by 0 bases and 5 bases, with 14 bases remaining between them. CDR3 loop: CASSLGGTMRETQYF. CDR3 coding DNA: TGTGCCAGCAGCTTGGGTGGGACCATGCGCGAGACCCAGTACTTC.

In nucleotides, the CDR3 is TGTGCCAGCAGCGCTGGACCACGGGACAGGGTTGGGAAAGGCTACACCTTC. Protein sequence: CASSAGPRDRVGKGYTF. The chain is built from TRBV9 and TRBJ1-2, with 9 bases fitting TRBD1. After removal of 3 bases from V and 8 bases from J, the junction contained 17 bases not matched to a gene. Germline assignment: CDR1 SGDLS and CDR2 YYNGEE. The length of the CDR3 is 17 residues.

The V and J genes are TRBV2 and TRBJ1-2, with 10 bases lining up with TRBD1. Trimming at V came to 7 bases and at J to 6 bases, leaving 11 bases not matched to a gene. The CDR3 totals 15 residues. Germline V gives CDR1 SNHLY, CDR2 FYNNEI. The CDR3 DNA reads as TGTGCCAGCACTCGAGAGACAGGGGGCAGTCATGGCTACACCTTC. Translation: CASTRETGGSHGYTF.

The chain links TRBV7-9 to TRBJ2-2; D remains unclear. V lost 3 bases, J lost 0 bases, and 11 bases lay in between. The CDR3 covers 16 residues. From germline, CDR1 is SEHNR and CDR2 FQNEAQ (reference sequence). The CDR3 region has the DNA TGTGCCAGCAGCTTTTTGGACGGTCCGAACACCGGGGAGCTGTTTTTT. Translated, it gives CASSFLDGPNTGELFF. Looking up the rest from reference TRBV7-9 and TRBJ2-2 gives the full variable domain: DTGVSQNPRHKITKRGQNVTFRCDPISEHNRLYWYRQTLGQGPEFLTYFQNEAQLEKSRLLSDRFSAERPKGSFSTLEIQRTEQGDSAMYLCASSFLDGPNTGELFFGEGSRLTVL.

V is TRBV25-1 and J is TRBJ2-3; D is unclear. Germline CDR1 and CDR2: MGHDK and SYGVNS. This CDR3 has 15 amino acids. Trimming stripped 7 bases from V and 2 bases from J, with 16 bases between. The CDR3 bases are TGTGCCAGCACCAGGACCACCCCGAACACAGATACGCAGTATTTT. It yields the protein CASTRTTPNTDTQYF.

V and J are TRBV7-6 and TRBJ2-5; maybe TRBD1 (5 bases). V lost 2 bases and J lost 1, with 20 bases in between. The V gene's germline CDR1 is SGHVS and CDR2 FNYEAQ. The CDR3 is 18 residues long. CDR3: CASSLSPPGRAPQETQYF. CDR3 DNA: TGTGCCAGCAGCTTATCTCCTCCCGGCAGGGCCCCCCAAGAGACCCAGTACTTC.

The rearrangement joins TRBV30 to TRBJ1-1; TRBD1 matches at 9 bases. V shed 5 bases, J shed 9 bases, and the junction held 7 bases outside the gene matches. Germline CDR1 and CDR2: GTSNPN and SVGIG (reference sequence). The CDR3 has 12 residues. The CDR3 loop is CAWEPGQGKAFF. CDR3 in DNA: TGTGCCTGGGAACCGGGACAGGGAAAAGCTTTCTTT.

V is TRBV28 and J is TRBJ1-5, with 9 bases matching TRBD1. V dropped 7 bases and J dropped 7; count of bases not matched to a gene: 11. CDR3 length: 15 amino acids. The germline V gene encodes CDR1 MDHEN and CDR2 SYDVKM. The CDR3 region has the DNA TGTGCCAGCACCCCACCGACAGGGGGAAACCAGCCCCAGCATTTT. It yields the protein CASTPPTGGNQPQHF.

V gene TRBV9 combines with J gene TRBJ2-5, with 14 bases lining up with TRBD2. Looked up from germline, CDR1 is SGDLS and CDR2 is YYNGEE. The CDR3 consists of 17 residues. Germline trimming cut 2 bases from V and 2 bases from J; bases unmatched to any gene: 5. CDR3 sequence: CASSVRGLAGGQETQYF. The DNA for the CDR3 is TGTGCCAGCAGCGTTAGAGGACTAGCGGGGGGACAAGAGACCCAGTACTTC. Together with reference TRBV9 and TRBJ2-5, the CDR3 gives the full variable domain: DSGVTQTPKHLITATGQRVTLRCSPRSGDLSVYWYQQSLDQGLQFLIQYYNGEERAKGNILERFSAQQFPDLHSELNLSSLELGDSALYFCASSVRGLAGGQETQYFGPGTRLLVL.

The gene calls are TRBV4-1 and TRBJ2-1; 9 nucleotides line up with TRBD2. The V gene's germline CDR1 is MGHRA and CDR2 YSYEKL. This CDR3 contains 16 residues. V shed 4 bases, J shed 4 bases, and the junction held 8 bases outside the gene matches. CDR3 coding DNA: TGCGCCAGCAGCCGCCAGGCTAGCGGGGATTACAATGAGCAGTTCTTC. This translates into CASSRQASGDYNEQFF.

The chain employs TRBV2 and TRBJ1-4; D perhaps matches TRBD1 (6 bases). V gave up 3 bases and J gave up 8 bases, with 10 bases separating them. The CDR3 covers 13 residues. CDR1 and CDR2 (germline): SNHLY, FYNNEI. The CDR3 DNA is TGTGCCAGCAGTGAGGGAGGGGGAGAAAAACTGTTTTTT. Translating it yields CASSEGGGEKLFF.